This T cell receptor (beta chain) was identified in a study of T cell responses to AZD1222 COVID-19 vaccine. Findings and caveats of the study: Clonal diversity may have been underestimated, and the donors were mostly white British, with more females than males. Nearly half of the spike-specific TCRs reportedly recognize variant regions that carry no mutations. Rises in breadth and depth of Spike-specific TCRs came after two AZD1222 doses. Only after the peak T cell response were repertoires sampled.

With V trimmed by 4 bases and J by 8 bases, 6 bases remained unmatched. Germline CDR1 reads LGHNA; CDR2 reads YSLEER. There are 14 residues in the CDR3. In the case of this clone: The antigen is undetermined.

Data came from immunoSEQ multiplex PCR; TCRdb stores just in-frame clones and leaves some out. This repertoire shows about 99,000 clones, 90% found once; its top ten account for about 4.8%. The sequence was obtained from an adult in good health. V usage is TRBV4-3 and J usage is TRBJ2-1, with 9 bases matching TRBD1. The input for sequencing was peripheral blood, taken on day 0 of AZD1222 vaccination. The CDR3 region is CASSPRDREDEQFF. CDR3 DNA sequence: TGCGCCAGCAGCCCGCGGGACAGGGAAGATGAGCAGTTCTTC.